This record looks at one T cell receptor (beta chain) sequence and its context. There is no known antigen for this receptor. Base qualities were left out, and no much larger clone turns up one base away. The data derive from a study of CD8 T cells in Susac syndrome (dated by TCRdb to the late 2010s). For the wider study: Whether CD8+ T cell activation and differentiation in Susac syndrome was antigen driven was tested using repertoire sequencing. The clonality of the CD8+ T cell repertoire was compared across some eleven healthy donors, roughly 14 Susac syndrome patients and 15 multiple sclerosis patients.

RNA was extracted using the RNeasy kit, and roughly 0.5 to 1 ug of the RNA was reverse transcribed with random hexamers. The immunoSEQ multiplex PCR assay, covering 54 Vbeta and 13 Jbeta segments, was used to amplify TCR beta CDR3 regions. To correct PCR amplification bias, a synthetic template baseline was used for both primer optimization and computational correction. Per the authors' processing: Reads were annotated to V, D and J genes according to IMGT and were analyzed with immunoSEQ Analyzer, with only productive sequences retained. To calculate clonality, Shannon entropy was normalized by log2 of the number of productive unique sequences and then subtracted from one. For each patient and control, public and private clones were evaluated within the 100 most prevalent clones. Clones were defined as Susac-specific when absent from the healthy and MS cohorts, from over a thousand published viral clones and from other ImmuneACCESS disease sequences. In-frame beta chains were kept once TCRdb had trimmed the public reads at Q25 with fastp and called clones with MiXCR. Rows merge per CDR3 protein into single entries with the most common DNA and genes. The V and J calls reflect TCRdb's pipeline rather than the authors' work. Here the sample has approximately 130,000 distinct CDR3 sequences; approximately 89% occur a single time. Together, the top ten hold over 0.2% of the sample.

Study-level results and caveats: The number of individuals in the TCR sequencing and HLA analysis was recognized as being relatively small.

From the cysteine through the phenylalanine, the CDR3 covers 15 amino acids. The entry retains the CDR3 DNA only, 45 bases that are in frame from base 1. Based on the germline V gene, the CDR1 and CDR2 sequences are MGHRA and YSYEKL. Trimming leaves V shorter by 5 bases and J shorter by 3 bases, with the junction holding 8 bases beyond the gene matches. Peripheral blood CD8+ and CD4+ T cells from healthy donors, Susac syndrome patients and multiple sclerosis patients were profiled using high-throughput TCR beta sequencing. The multiple sclerosis controls were treatment-naive patients whose relapsing-remitting disease, either stable or active, fulfilled the revised McDonald criteria. CD8+ TEMRA cells were enriched by FACS, while bulk CD8+ and CD4+ T cells were purified by magnetic negative isolation. Blood was collected in EDTA tubes and processed within 24 hours, with PBMCs isolated through density gradient centrifugation. PBMCs intended for TCR sequencing were frozen in liquid nitrogen and were later thawed in a 37 degrees C water bath. Purity of sorted or isolated CD4+, CD8+ and CD8+ TEMRA cells was at least 90%.

This TCR derives from a human donor with multiple sclerosis. The specimen was CD8+ T cells from PBMCs. In this chain, TRBV4-1 is recombined with TRBJ2-7; the junction holds 9 bases that match TRBD2. The CDR3 region has the sequence CASSSRLAENYEQYF. The base sequence is TGCGCCAGCAGCTCCCGACTAGCGGAGAACTACGAGCAGTACTTC.